The present TCR beta chain was sequenced within a study of blood T cell repertoires in COVID-19. The overall study: In each case, the material was cDNA or gDNA derived from T cells, B-cell-depleted T cells, or PBMCs.

Original data processing: Estimation of nucleated cell counts relied on the amplification of reference gene primers. TCRdb keeps only in-frame clones here, not all; method: immunoSEQ multiplex PCR. V, J and clone size are those of that table, while D and trimming were read from the DNA. The sample yields approximately 180,000 clones, around 85% seen once. Each participant's cohort was designated according to participant-reported clinical history. The germline V gene encodes CDR1 MNHEY and CDR2 SVGEGT. The CDR3 runs 11 residues. V lost 2 bases and J 5 bases, leaving 3 bases between the germline ends. The chain recombines TRBV6-2 or TRBV6-3 with TRBJ2-5; no clear D gene. The sequencing input was PBMCs or T cells enriched from blood (not recorded which). The sequence came from a man between 35 and 55 years old who had recovered from COVID-19. The CDR3 nucleotides are TGTGCCAGCAGTTACCCTGAGACCCAGTACTTC. It encodes CASSYPETQYF.